Given below is one T cell receptor (beta chain) in context. Its antigen remains unidentified. The record originates from a study of shared clonotypes between healthy human individuals. It was CD45RO-negative cells, positively selected for CCR7, that made up naive CD8 cells, with terminally differentiated effector memory CD45RA+ cells excluded. The study's findings and limits: Rarefaction showed sorted-subset sequencing was incomplete despite large depth. Shared across a few donors were roughly 4.7% of the naive CD4 clonotypes.

Sorted-subset replicate PCRs used around 0.2 ug DNA, around 31,000 T cell genomes. Profiling relied on immunoSEQ multiplex PCR, and the TCRdb table lists in-frame clones only, not all of them. The repertoire holds some 2.1 million clones, roughly 95% seen once, with roughly 1.7% in the top ten. The trim removed 6 bases at V and 3 bases at J, leaving 14 bases unmatched. The CDR3 covers 16 residues. CDR1 is MDHEN, CDR2 SYDVKM, per germline. This rearrangement joins TRBV28 to TRBJ2-7; 7 bases are shared with TRBD1. Sequencing was done on a sample of naive CD8+ T cells from PBMCs. The receptor was isolated from a man aged 18 to 35 in good health. Some clones in this sample may be carry-over from other donors' samples. CDR3: CASSPLTGQGVYEQYF. In nucleotides, the CDR3 is TGTGCCAGCAGCCCCCTCACGGGTCAGGGGGTCTACGAGCAGTACTTC.